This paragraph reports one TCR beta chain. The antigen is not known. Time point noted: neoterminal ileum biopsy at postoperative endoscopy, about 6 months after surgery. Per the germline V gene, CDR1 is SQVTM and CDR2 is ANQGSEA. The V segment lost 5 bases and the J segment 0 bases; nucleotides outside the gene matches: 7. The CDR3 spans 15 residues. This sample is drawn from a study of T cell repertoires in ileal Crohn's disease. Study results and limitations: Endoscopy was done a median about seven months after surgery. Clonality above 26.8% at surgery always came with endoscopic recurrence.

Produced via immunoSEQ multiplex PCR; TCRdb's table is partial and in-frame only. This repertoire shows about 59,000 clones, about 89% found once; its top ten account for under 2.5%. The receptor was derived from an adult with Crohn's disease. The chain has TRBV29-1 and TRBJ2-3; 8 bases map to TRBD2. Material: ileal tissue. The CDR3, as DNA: TGCAGCGTTATGGGACTAGGGAGTAGCACAGATACGCAGTATTTT. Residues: CSVMGLGSSTDTQYF.